This TCR beta chain is drawn from a study of blood T cells in healthy people across ages. About the study: About one barcoded TCR beta cDNA was captured per two T cells. Study conclusions and caveats: Naive T cell percentage showed a strong correlation with TCR beta diversity.

Germline lookup yields CDR1 DFQATT and CDR2 SNEGSKA (reference sequence). After removal of 4 bases from V and 5 bases from J, the junction contained 10 bases not matched to a gene. The CDR3 runs 14 residues. Comments on this clonotype: Its antigen is undetermined.

A J-beta primer mix and a sample-barcoded 5' primer were used in a second PCR of about 7 to 12 cycles. In TCRdb, the 5' RACE reads were re-called with MiXCR into one record per CDR3 protein. The top ten clones hold about 3.3% of a sample with over 500,000 distinct CDR3 sequences, 27% of them seen once. A further study also used this sample, focusing on T cells of mothers and their children. That investigation notes: There were no persistent microchimeric T cell clones detected.

The specimen sequenced was blood. The sequence was obtained from a boy between 2 and 10 years old in good health. This chain links TRBV20-1 with TRBJ2-5; TRBD2 matches at 7 bases. CDR3 in amino acids: CSATRTRGRETQYF. The CDR3 DNA is TGCAGTGCTACCCGAACGCGGGGGAGGGAGACCCAGTACTTC.